The 20 T cell receptor beta chains listed next were all sequenced from one sample in a study of shared clonotypes between healthy human individuals. Sequencing was performed with immunoSEQ multiplex PCR; in TCRdb, only in-frame clones are kept and a portion is missing. The repertoire consists of some 2,100,000 clones, with 90% to 97% occurring once and the leading ten covering roughly 0.13%. Sequencing was performed on naive CD4+ T cells sorted from blood. Subset specified: CD45RA+ positively selected. These receptors were obtained from a man aged 18 to 30 in good health.

The chain combines TRBV27 with TRBJ2-3; a possible D gene is TRBD2 (7 bases). Per germline, CDR1 MNHEY and CDR2 SMNVEV (reference sequence). V was trimmed by 11 bases and J by 0 bases, leaving 21 bases between them. The length of the CDR3 is 16 residues. CDR3 bases: TGTGCCGGGACACCACTAGCGTGGCCCAGCACAGATACGCAGTATTTT. Protein product: CAGTPLAWPSTDTQYF.

The chain combines TRBV7-6 with TRBJ1-1; D is perhaps TRBD1 (6 bases). CDR3 length: 15 residues. CDR1 and CDR2 (germline): SGHVS, FNYEAQ. Trimming pared 1 base from V and 6 bases from J, leaving 15 bases between. The CDR3 protein is CASSLGGGSVAEAFF. DNA for the CDR3: TGTGCCAGCAGCTTAGGAGGGGGGTCGGTGGCTGAAGCTTTCTTT.

The genes are TRBV6-1 and TRBJ2-7, with 7 bases matching TRBD1. CDR3 length: 14 residues. V trimming: 8 bases; J trimming: 2 bases; junction bases outside the gene matches: 9. Germline V gene data show CDR1 as MNHNS and CDR2 as SASEGT. The CDR3 nucleotides are TGTGCCAGCCACCGGGAAAGGGGGCCCTACGAGCAGTACTTC. It translates to CASHRERGPYEQYF.

The gene calls are TRBV19 and TRBJ1-5; unclear D gene. Germline V gene sequence: CDR1 LNHDA, CDR2 SQIVND (reference sequence). Between the trimmed V and J ends, which lost 7 bases and 0 bases, there was a span of 7 bases. This CDR3 comprises 13 residues. CDR3 in DNA: TGTGCCAGTAACACGTATAGCAATCAGCCCCAGCATTTT. Translated, it gives CASNTYSNQPQHF.

This chain links TRBV6-1 with TRBJ1-4, with D unresolved. The CDR3 covers 13 residues. Trimming took 5 bases from V and 4 from J, leaving 8 bases between them. Per the germline V gene, CDR1 is MNHNS and CDR2 is SASEGT. The CDR3 DNA is TGTGCCAGCAGTACGGGGTTTAATGAAAAACTGTTTTTT. Residues: CASSTGFNEKLFF.

Details on this clone: A junction boundary mismatches the germline segment, possibly from a read error. CDR3 nucleotides: TGTGCCAGCAATTACGAGGCAGTCTATCAGCCCCAGCATTTT. Translating it yields CASNYEAVYQPQHF. V is TRBV6-6 and J is TRBJ1-5; no clear D. The CDR3 sequence is 14 residues long. The germline gives CDR1 MNHNY, CDR2 SVGAGI (reference sequence).

This clone was seen only once. The rearrangement uses TRBV15 and TRBJ2-7, with no clear D. V was clipped by 0 bases and J by 5 bases, with 5 bases between them. The germline V gene has CDR1 LNHNV and CDR2 YYDKDF (reference sequence). The CDR3 consists of 12 residues. CDR3 loop: CATSRDMDEQYF. CDR3 nucleotide sequence: TGTGCCACCAGCAGAGACATGGACGAGCAGTACTTC. The full variable domain, rest sourced from reference TRBV15 and TRBJ2-7, is DAMVIQNPRYQVTQFGKPVTLSCSQTLNHNVMYWYQQKSSQAPKLLFHYYDKDFNNEADTPDNFQSRRPNTSFCFLDIRSPGLGDTAMYLCATSRDMDEQYFGPGTRLTVT.

On this clone itself: Other nucleotide sequences from this sample produce the same CDR3. J is TRBJ2-7 and V is TRBV6-1; a possible D gene is TRBD2 (6 bases). The CDR3 is 12 residues long. CDR1 and CDR2 (germline): MNHNS, SASEGT. Trimming pared 2 bases from V and 7 bases from J, leaving 9 bases between. The CDR3 region is CASSERREEQYF. The CDR3 nucleotides read TGTGCCAGCAGTGAAAGGCGGGAAGAGCAGTACTTC.

This sequence joins TRBV5-1 and TRBJ1-1, with D possibly matching TRBD1 (6 bases). Per germline, CDR1 SGHRS and CDR2 YFSETQ. The CDR3 length is 16 residues. V lost 4 bases and J 1 base, leaving 17 bases between the germline ends. For the CDR3, the DNA is TGCGCCAGCAGCCCGGGCGGCACGACAGGGAACACTGAAGCTTTCTTT. It translates to CASSPGGTTGNTEAFF.

J is TRBJ1-2 and V is TRBV2; 10 positions match TRBD1. CDR3 length: 13 residues. Germline trimming cut 6 bases from V and 5 bases from J; bases unmatched to any gene: 3. Germline V lookup: CDR1 SNHLY, CDR2 FYNNEI. CDR3 bases: TGTGCCAGCAGAGGGACAGGGGTATATGGCTACACCTTC. Its translation is CASRGTGVYGYTF.

The gene calls are TRBV6-1 and TRBJ2-1; TRBD2 is a possible D gene (7 bases). Trimming cost V 0 bases and J 4 bases, with 13 bases left between them. The CDR3 totals 16 residues. Per germline, CDR1 MNHNS and CDR2 SASEGT. CDR3 sequence reads: CASSEAVAGAYNEQFF. The CDR3, as DNA: TGTGCCAGCAGTGAAGCGGTGGCGGGGGCTTACAATGAGCAGTTCTTC.

This clone was seen only once. The V call is TRBV10-2, the J call TRBJ1-2; D is ambiguous. Germline CDR1 reads WSHSY; CDR2 reads SAAADI. The CDR3 extends over 16 amino acids. V was trimmed by 7 bases and J by 5 bases, leaving 23 bases between them. The chain's CDR3 is CASNPTGSLNPYGYTF. CDR3 coding DNA: TGCGCCAGCAATCCGACTGGGTCATTAAACCCTTATGGCTACACCTTC.

This rearrangement joins TRBV5-1 to TRBJ2-1; the match to TRBD1 covers 8 bases. Trimming cost V 0 bases and J 8 bases; bases outside gene matches: 4. Germline loops: CDR1 SGHRS, CDR2 YFSETQ. The CDR3 extends over 14 amino acids. As DNA, the CDR3 is TGCGCCAGCAGCTTGGTGACAGGGGAGGATGAGCAGTTCTTC. This sequence encodes CASSLVTGEDEQFF. Together with reference TRBV5-1 and TRBJ2-1, the CDR3 gives the full variable domain: KAGVTQTPRYLIKTRGQQVTLSCSPISGHRSVSWYQQTPGQGLQFLFEYFSETQRNKGNFPGRFSGRQFSNSRSEMNVSTLELGDSALYLCASSLVTGEDEQFFGPGTRLTVL.

The chain joins TRBV27 to TRBJ1-5; D remains unclear. The CDR3 runs to 14 residues. Germline V lookup: CDR1 MNHEY, CDR2 SMNVEV (reference sequence). V lost 5 bases to trimming and J lost 0 bases, with 8 bases between them. This CDR3 reads CASSVLDSNQPQHF. The CDR3 nucleotides read TGTGCCAGCAGTGTACTTGATAGCAATCAGCCCCAGCATTTT.

The chain recombines TRBV28 with TRBJ1-2; D is unresolved. This CDR3 contains 11 residues. Trimming left V 9 bases short and J 7 bases short, with 12 bases between. Germline values: CDR1 MDHEN, CDR2 SYDVKM. The CDR3 region has the DNA TGTGCCAGTTTCAACTGGCGTGGCTACACCTTC. This translates into CASFNWRGYTF.

The J gene is TRBJ1-5, the V gene TRBV11-2; a weak D match, TRBD1 (5 bases). From germline, CDR1 is SGHAT and CDR2 FQNNGV. The CDR3 covers 19 residues. The V end was cut by 5 bases, the J end by 0 bases, with 23 bases between. Here the CDR3 reads CASSLGRGAGRYSNQPQHF. In nucleotides, the CDR3 is TGTGCCAGCAGCCTGGGCCGAGGGGCCGGACGCTATAGCAATCAGCCCCAGCATTTT.

With respect to this clone: This specimen includes other DNA sequences encoding the same CDR3. V is TRBV10-3 and J is TRBJ2-7, with D unresolved. The V end lost 3 bases, the J end lost 4 bases, and 4 bases lay between the germline ends. The CDR3 is made up of 11 amino acids. Germline lookup yields CDR1 ENHRY and CDR2 SYGVKD. CDR3 protein: CAISDGYEQYF. For the CDR3, the DNA is TGTGCCATCAGTGACGGATACGAGCAGTACTTC.

The chain is built from TRBV11-2 and TRBJ2-7, with D possibly matching TRBD1 (6 bases). Looked up from germline, CDR1 is SGHAT and CDR2 is FQNNGV. This CDR3 has 14 amino acids. Trimming removed 2 bases from V and 3 bases from J, with 11 bases in between. For the CDR3, the DNA is TGTGCCAGCAGCTTACTGACAGGAAACTACGAGCAGTACTTC. This encodes CASSLLTGNYEQYF.

On this clone: Other DNA sequences from this sample encode an identical CDR3 as well. CDR3 sequence (DNA): TGTGCCAGCAGCTTAGGCACTGGGGCCAACGTCCTGACTTTC. The encoded protein is CASSLGTGANVLTF. The chain couples TRBV7-2 to TRBJ2-6; D gene ambiguous. The V end was cut by 1 base, the J end by 2 bases, with 3 bases between. The CDR3 covers 14 residues. In germline, CDR1 is SGHTA, CDR2 FQGNSA.

J is TRBJ2-7 and V is TRBV30; tentatively, D is TRBD2 (5 bases). This CDR3 region has 13 residues. CDR1 and CDR2 from the germline V gene are GTSNPN and SVGIG (reference sequence). With 3 bases removed from V and 3 bases from J, the gap between germline ends came to 12 bases. The CDR3 region is CAWSRGLLYEQYF. For the CDR3, the DNA is TGTGCCTGGAGCCGGGGTTTACTCTACGAGCAGTACTTC.